A selection of T cell receptor beta chains follows, all from one sample in a study of cytomegalovirus exposure and HLA in healthy donors. Data came from immunoSEQ multiplex PCR; TCRdb stores just in-frame clones and leaves some out. The table records 150,000 to 170,000 clones, approximately 77% of them present only once. Sequencing was done on a sample of PBMCs. The origin of the receptors is a man aged 18 to 29 in good health and CMV-seronegative. Both conserved end residues are part of each CDR3. D genes are given only for firm matches. Expanded clones get a size class; other rows say once, few or many, or leave the size out.

V: TRBV7-9; D: TRBD1; size: few; J: TRBJ2-5; CDR3: CASSLAGDREETQYF; DNA: TGTGCCAGCAGCTTAGCGGGGGACAGGGAAGAGACCCAGTACTTC
V: TRBV5-1; D: NA; size: NA; J: TRBJ1-5; CDR3: CASSSGPEGHQPQHF; DNA: TGCGCCAGCAGCTCCGGGCCCGAGGGTCATCAGCCCCAGCATTTT
V: TRBV7-9; D: NA; size: NA; J: TRBJ2-2; CDR3: CASSVLTGPTGELFF; DNA: TGTGCCAGCAGCGTACTAACAGGGCCCACCGGGGAGCTGTTTTTT
V: TRBV7-2; D: NA; size: NA; J: TRBJ2-3; CDR3: CASSQRGGRLATQYF; DNA: TGTGCCAGCAGCCAGAGAGGCGGCCGTTTGGCTACGCAGTATTTT
V: TRBV7-2; D: NA; size: NA; J: TRBJ1-3; CDR3: CASSLVSSGNTIYF; DNA: TGTGCCAGCAGCTTAGTTAGCTCTGGAAACACCATATATTTT
V: TRBV10-2; D: TRBD1; size: NA; J: TRBJ2-1; CDR3: CASIDRDSAYNEQFF; DNA: TGCGCCAGCATCGACAGGGATTCGGCCTACAATGAGCAGTTCTTC
V: TRBV11-2; D: NA; size: NA; J: TRBJ2-7; CDR3: CASSLATSLLSEQYF; DNA: TGTGCCAGCAGCTTAGCTACTAGTCTCCTCTCCGAGCAGTACTTC
V: TRBV5-7; D: NA; size: NA; J: TRBJ2-7; CDR3: CASSLGGQYHEQYF; DNA: TGTGCCAGCAGCTTGGGGGGGCAATACCACGAGCAGTACTTC
V: TRBV28; D: TRBD2; size: NA; J: TRBJ2-7; CDR3: CASSYVIAGGGDYEQYF; DNA: TGTGCCAGCAGTTATGTAATAGCGGGAGGCGGCGACTACGAGCAGTACTTC
V: TRBV2; D: TRBD2; size: NA; J: TRBJ2-7; CDR3: CASSAQLAVYEQYF; DNA: TGTGCCAGCAGTGCCCAACTAGCGGTCTACGAGCAGTACTTC